Following are 25 T cell receptor beta chains from one sample sequenced in a study of beta chain features in type 1 diabetes. The authors reverse transcribed all of the isolated RNA, so sequencing captured expressed TCRB transcripts. Assay: immunoSEQ multiplex PCR; the TCRdb copy retains only in-frame clones and omits some. The repertoire includes about 140,000 clones, 9% to 10% of them detected once, and about 0.6% sits in the top ten. Source material: central memory CD4+ T cells from blood. These receptor sequences come from a woman aged 40 to 50 in good health.

V and J are TRBV5-1 and TRBJ1-1; TRBD1 matches at 9 bases. Germline CDR1 is SGHRS and CDR2 is YFSETQ. This CDR3 has 14 amino acids. Trimming cost V 3 bases and J 11 bases; bases outside gene matches: 11. CDR3 coding DNA: TGCGCCAGCAGCTCCCCTACACAGGGGGCAAAGGCTTTCTTT. It translates to CASSSPTQGAKAFF.

CDR3 in amino acids: CASSPDRGAYEQYF. The CDR3 DNA reads TGCGCCAGCAGCCCGGACAGGGGGGCTTACGAGCAGTACTTC. The chain links TRBV4-3 to TRBJ2-7; the match to TRBD1 covers 10 bases. The junction had 4 bases not matched to a gene; V was cut back by 4 bases and J by 4 bases. The germline gives CDR1 LGHNA, CDR2 YSLEER. The CDR3 contains 14 residues.

The chain links TRBV19 to TRBJ2-7; 7 positions match TRBD2. The CDR3 has 14 residues. Losses at the gene ends were 5 bases for V and 1 base for J; bases not matched to a gene: 5. The germline V gene encodes CDR1 LNHDA and CDR2 SQIVND (reference sequence). CDR3 region: CASSPGLVSYEQYF. CDR3 nucleotides: TGTGCCAGTAGTCCTGGACTAGTTTCCTACGAGCAGTACTTC. Filled out from reference TRBV19 and TRBJ2-7, the complete variable domain reads DGGITQSPKYLFRKEGQNVTLSCEQNLNHDAMYWYRQDPGQGLRLIYYSQIVNDFQKGDIAEGYSVSREKKESFPLTVTSAQKNPTAFYLCASSPGLVSYEQYFGPGTRLTVT.

This clone has ten or more counts. This chain connects TRBV5-4 to TRBJ2-5, with 13 bases aligning to TRBD2. The CDR3 consists of 16 residues. The germline CDR1 and CDR2 sequences are SGHNT and YYREEE (reference sequence). Trimming removed 4 bases from V and 2 bases from J; junction bases left unmatched: 5. CDR3 in DNA: TGTGCCAGCAGCGCGGGGACTAGCGGGGTACAAGAGACCCAGTACTTC. Its protein product is CASSAGTSGVQETQYF.

In its sample, this clone was seen many times. The CDR3 nucleotides are TGTGCCAGCACCAATGTAGGACAGGGTAATTCACCCCTCCACTTT. Translated, it gives CASTNVGQGNSPLHF. The chain carries TRBV7-2 and TRBJ1-6, with 8 bases fitting TRBD1. The CDR3 spans 15 residues. From germline, CDR1 is SGHTA and CDR2 FQGNSA. The V segment lost 7 bases and the J segment 6 bases; nucleotides outside the gene matches: 8.

The chain uses TRBV4-2 and TRBJ2-7, with a tentative D call TRBD2 (5 bases). CDR1 is LGHNA and CDR2 is YNFKEQ in the germline V gene. The CDR3 length is 14 residues. V was pared by 0 bases and J by 2 bases, with 8 bases between. The CDR3 DNA is TGTGCCAGCAGCCAAGAAACGGGAACCTACGAGCAGTACTTC. Its translation is CASSQETGTYEQYF.

The rearrangement links TRBV5-5 to TRBJ1-1; D is ambiguous. Trimming shortened V by 4 bases and J by 0 bases, and 4 bases separated the two germline ends. This CDR3 region has 12 residues. Germline V gene sequence: CDR1 SGHKS, CDR2 YYEKEE (reference sequence). The CDR3 DNA reads as TGTGCCAGCAGCCGTTTGAACACTGAAGCTTTCTTT. It encodes CASSRLNTEAFF.

The chain couples TRBV29-1 to TRBJ2-2; D not resolved. This CDR3 is 14 amino acids long. Germline V lookup: CDR1 SQVTM, CDR2 ANQGSEA. V was cut by 4 bases and J by 3 bases, with 12 bases left in between. In DNA, the CDR3 is TGCAGCGTTGGGTCGTACGAGGACACCGGGGAGCTGTTTTTT. The encoded protein is CSVGSYEDTGELFF.

The CDR3 region has the DNA TGTGCCAGCAGCTTTAAGACACGAACATCTTTCTTT. Encoded protein: CASSFKTRTSFF. The chain couples TRBV7-9 to TRBJ1-1; unclear D gene. CDR3 size: 12 residues. Germline CDR1 SEHNR, CDR2 FQNEAQ (reference sequence). Trimming stripped 3 bases from V and 12 bases from J, with 14 bases between.

This clone occurred a few times. This rearrangement joins TRBV6-6 to TRBJ1-2; 8 bases are shared with TRBD1. The V gene end was trimmed by 6 bases and the J gene end by 5 bases; junction bases not matched to a gene: 11. The CDR3 is made up of 15 amino acids. The germline V gene has CDR1 MNHNY and CDR2 SVGAGI (reference sequence). The DNA of the CDR3 is TGTGCCAGCAGCTCAGGAGGACAGGGCGAGTATGGCTACACCTTC. This encodes CASSSGGQGEYGYTF.

The chain has TRBV2 and TRBJ2-2; maybe TRBD1 (5 bases). Trimming left V 3 bases short and J 4 bases short, with 9 bases between. The CDR3 has 14 residues. The germline V gene encodes CDR1 SNHLY and CDR2 FYNNEI. CDR3 DNA sequence: TGTGCCAGCAGTGAGGGGCTACCCACCGGGGAGCTGTTTTTT. It codes for CASSEGLPTGELFF.

This clone appeared a few times. The chain recombines TRBV5-1 with TRBJ1-1; 7 nucleotides match TRBD1. J gave up 0 bases and V 4 bases, and 9 bases lay outside the gene matches. Per germline, CDR1 SGHRS and CDR2 YFSETQ. This CDR3 contains 16 residues. In nucleotides, the CDR3 is TGCGCCAGCAGCCCCCACTCGGGACAGCTGAACACTGAAGCTTTCTTT. Translation: CASSPHSGQLNTEAFF.

This chain uses TRBV6-1 with TRBJ2-7, with TRBD1 identical over 7 bases. V lost 4 bases to trimming and J lost 3 bases; unmatched junction nucleotides: 9. Per germline, CDR1 MNHNS and CDR2 SASEGT. This CDR3 comprises 15 residues. CDR3 in DNA: TGTGCCAGCAGTGCCCGAAGGGGACAGAGCTACGAGCAGTACTTC. Its translation is CASSARRGQSYEQYF.

This clone was seen a handful of times. This chain uses TRBV11-2 with TRBJ2-5; 8 bases agree with TRBD1. CDR3 size: 15 residues. Germline V CDR1 and CDR2: SGHAT, FQNNGV. The J segment lost 0 bases and the V segment lost 5 bases, leaving 5 bases of the junction unmatched. CDR3 coding DNA: TGTGCCAGCAGCCGGACAGGGAGACACCAAGAGACCCAGTACTTC. As protein: CASSRTGRHQETQYF.

This clone was counted at least ten times. The CDR3 spells CATGVQGALTYNEQFF. The CDR3 DNA sequence: TGTGCCACGGGTGTACAGGGGGCCCTCACCTACAATGAGCAGTTCTTC. This rearrangement joins TRBV15 to TRBJ2-1, with 9 bases that match TRBD1. This CDR3 has 16 amino acids. Trimming at V came to 9 bases and at J to 2 bases, leaving 11 bases not matched to a gene. The germline gives CDR1 LNHNV, CDR2 YYDKDF (reference sequence).

The chain links TRBV23-1 to TRBJ1-6; possibly TRBD1 for D (5 bases). TRBV23-1 is labeled an ORF, and its function is uncertain. There are 13 residues in the CDR3. V was shortened by 3 bases and J by 6 bases, with 6 bases between the two germline ends. DNA of the CDR3: TGCGCCAGCAGTCACAGGGTTAATTCACCCCTCCACTTT. Protein product: CASSHRVNSPLHF.

There are many counts of this clone. The V and J genes are TRBV4-2 and TRBJ1-2; D may be TRBD1 (6 bases). Germline V gives CDR1 LGHNA, CDR2 YNFKEQ. The ends were cut back, 1 base at V and 6 bases at J, with 12 bases in the middle. The CDR3 totals 14 residues. CDR3 sequence reads: CASSQVRTDDGYTF. The CDR3 bases are TGTGCCAGCAGCCAAGTAAGGACAGATGATGGCTACACCTTC.

This clone was seen only a few times. The genes are TRBV11-2 and TRBJ1-1, with a tentative D call TRBD1 (6 bases). The CDR3 spans 17 residues. Germline V gives CDR1 SGHAT, CDR2 FQNNGV. V lost 1 base to trimming and J lost 0 bases, with 15 bases between them. CDR3 protein: CASSLGHGGAVNTEAFF. The CDR3 DNA follows: TGTGCCAGCAGCTTAGGACATGGGGGGGCGGTGAACACTGAAGCTTTCTTT.

V gene TRBV2 combines with J gene TRBJ1-3, with a tentative D call TRBD1 (6 bases). This CDR3 is 15 amino acids long. The V gene's germline CDR1 is SNHLY and CDR2 FYNNEI. Trimming cost V 7 bases and J 3 bases, with 16 bases left between them. In DNA, the CDR3 is TGTGCCAGCATAGGTACTGGACAGCGTGGAAACACCATATATTTT. This sequence encodes CASIGTGQRGNTIYF.

The sample holds a few counts of this clone. The rearrangement joins TRBV12-5 to TRBJ2-1; 10 bases map to TRBD1. Germline-derived CDR1 and CDR2 are LGHNT and FRNRAP. J was trimmed by 3 bases and V by 3 bases; bases with no gene match: 5. The CDR3 sequence is 16 residues long. CDR3 sequence reads: CASGLPRDRGYNEQFF. CDR3 DNA sequence: TGTGCTAGTGGTTTACCCCGGGACAGGGGCTACAATGAGCAGTTCTTC. Together with reference TRBV12-5 and TRBJ2-1, the CDR3 gives the full variable domain: DARVTQTPRHKVTEMGQEVTMRCQPILGHNTVFWYRQTMMQGLELLAYFRNRAPLDDSGMPKDRFSAEMPDATLATLKIQPSEPRDSAVYFCASGLPRDRGYNEQFFGPGTRLTVL.

The chain employs TRBV7-6 and TRBJ2-3; D may be TRBD2 (5 bases). The V end was cut by 4 bases, the J end by 1 base, with 15 bases between. This CDR3 comprises 16 residues. The germline gives CDR1 SGHVS, CDR2 FNYEAQ. The CDR3, as DNA: TGTGCCAGCAGCTCCCGCGGCGGGTTGGGCACAGATACGCAGTATTTT. Protein product: CASSSRGGLGTDTQYF.

In this sample, this clone turned up many times. The J gene is TRBJ2-1, the V gene TRBV27, with D possibly matching TRBD1 (5 bases). V lost 0 bases to trimming and J lost 9 bases, with 15 bases between them. The CDR3 has 15 residues. Germline assignment: CDR1 MNHEY and CDR2 SMNVEV (reference sequence). The DNA for the CDR3 is TGTGCCAGCAGTTTATCGGGCAGGGATTGGGTTGAGCAGTTCTTC. Protein: CASSLSGRDWVEQFF.

This clone showed up just a few times. The chain links TRBV28 to TRBJ2-7, with unresolved D. CDR3 size: 11 residues. CDR1 and CDR2 from the germline V gene are MDHEN and SYDVKM. V was clipped by 6 bases and J by 4 bases, with 7 bases between them. CDR3 coding DNA: TGTGCCAGCAGCCGTGAGTACGAGCAGTACTTC. Translation gives CASSREYEQYF. Filled out from reference TRBV28 and TRBJ2-7, the complete variable domain reads DVKVTQSSRYLVKRTGEKVFLECVQDMDHENMFWYRQDPGLGLRLIYFSYDVKMKEKGDIPEGYSVSREKKERFSLILESASTNQTSMYLCASSREYEQYFGPGTRLTVT.

The CDR3 nucleotides are TGTGCCACCAGGGACTCACCACCCTACGAGCAGTACTTC. Its protein is CATRDSPPYEQYF. This rearrangement joins TRBV6-5 to TRBJ2-7; tentatively, D is TRBD2 (6 bases). The CDR3 loop spans 13 amino acids. Trimming took 10 bases from V and 2 from J, leaving 15 bases between them. Germline CDR1 and CDR2: MNHEY and SVGAGI.

The rearrangement uses TRBV5-1 and TRBJ1-2; D unclear. V lost 0 bases and J lost 8, with 8 bases in between. Per the germline V gene, CDR1 is SGHRS and CDR2 is YFSETQ. The CDR3 is 12 residues long. CDR3 sequence reads: CASSLGELGYTF. DNA of the CDR3: TGCGCCAGCAGCTTGGGTGAGCTCGGCTACACCTTC.